This TCR beta chain was identified in a study of read filtering for tumor transcriptome and immune sequencing. Overall study: Mean patient age was approximately 66 years, range roughly 40 to 85; 17 male, around 15 female. Regarding the study as a whole: Even smaller IR-seq throughput identified most shared clonotypes. Without single-read clonotypes, shared clonotype proportions correlated more between IR-seq and RNA-seq.

This library used around 400 ng RNA and molecular barcoded adaptors spanning alpha/delta and beta/gamma chains. One entry per CDR3 protein, called by TCRdb with MiXCR from the reads. The table records more than 20,000 distinct CDR3 sequences, 20% to 25% of them present only once. The CDR3 runs to 10 residues. Germline V gene sequence: CDR1 SEHNR, CDR2 FQNEAQ (reference sequence). V lost 5 bases to trimming and J lost 3 bases, with 2 bases between them. This clonotype was seen ten or more times. Its antigen is not known. The material sequenced was a population of CD138-negative cells sorted from bone marrow. The TCR sequence derives from a donor at least 40 years old with multiple myeloma. This sequence joins TRBV7-9 and TRBJ2-7; D gene uncertain. The CDR3 coding sequence is TGTGCCAGCAGCGACTACGAGCAGTACTTC. It translates to CASSDYEQYF.